The clone carrying this T cell receptor beta chain appeared a few times. Its antigen remains unidentified. This entry belongs to a study of early T cells in non-severe SARS-CoV-2 infection. Turning to the study itself: Chains from this unsorted whole-blood bulk RNA could not be paired. Study results and caveats: VDJdb-based matching was biased toward anti-spike CD8 responses and missed private and CD4 specificities.

V shed 2 bases and J 0 bases; nucleotides not matched to a gene: 6. The CDR3 totals 16 residues. Germline CDR1 reads SGHTA; CDR2 reads FQGTGA. Separate cDNA molecules each had unique molecular identifiers attached to them. TCRdb processed the 5' RACE reads anew with MiXCR; each CDR3 protein has one entry. The sample has approximately 98,000 distinct CDR3 sequences; 9.5% to 13% are singletons. Material: whole blood. The origin of this receptor is an adult who was a healthcare worker with PCR-confirmed SARS-CoV-2 infection or an uninfected control (not recorded which). J is TRBJ2-7 and V is TRBV7-3; the match to TRBD1 covers 8 bases. CDR3 sequence (DNA): TGTGCCAGCAGCTTACTGACAGGGGTCTTCTCCTACGAGCAGTACTTC. Its translation is CASSLLTGVFSYEQYF.